Below are 21 T cell receptor beta chains sequenced from a single sample in a study of shared clonotypes between healthy human individuals. Method: immunoSEQ multiplex PCR; TCRdb's copy keeps in-frame clones and lacks some. The sample has 2 million to 2.5 million clones; roughly 93% are singletons. Sequenced sample: naive CD4+ T cells from PBMCs. Subset specified: CD45RA+ positively selected. These receptor sequences come from a man between 18 and 29 years old in good health. Some clones in this sample may be carry-over from other donors' samples.

This sequence joins TRBV5-4 and TRBJ2-1; 8 bases match TRBD2. CDR1 SGHNT and CDR2 YYREEE come from the germline V gene (reference sequence). V lost 5 bases and J lost 0; bases outside the gene matches: 4. The CDR3 consists of 15 residues. DNA for the CDR3: TGTGCCAGCAGAAGGAGCGGGAGCTCCTACAATGAGCAGTTCTTC. This sequence encodes CASRRSGSSYNEQFF. Filled out from reference TRBV5-4 and TRBJ2-1, the complete variable domain reads ETGVTQSPTHLIKTRGQQVTLRCSSQSGHNTVSWYQQALGQGPQFIFQYYREEENGRGNFPPRFSGLQFPNYSSELNVNALELDDSALYLCASRRSGSSYNEQFFGPGTRLTVL.

The CDR3 loop is CSATDRVQQFF. The CDR3 coding sequence is TGCAGTGCTACGGACAGGGTTCAGCAGTTCTTC. The V call is TRBV20-1, the J call TRBJ2-1, with 8 bases aligning to TRBD1. The CDR3 extends over 11 amino acids. CDR1 is DFQATT, CDR2 SNEGSKA, per germline (reference sequence). Losses at the gene ends were 4 bases for V and 11 bases for J; bases not matched to a gene: 4.

The V and J genes are TRBV6-6 and TRBJ1-6; D ambiguous. Between the trimmed V and J ends, which lost 8 bases and 3 bases, there was a span of 5 bases. Germline CDR1 is MNHNY and CDR2 is SVGAGI (reference sequence). CDR3 length: 12 residues. The CDR3 loop reads CASDHYNSPLHF. As DNA, the CDR3 is TGTGCCAGCGACCACTATAATTCACCCCTCCACTTT.

The V call is TRBV28, the J call TRBJ2-7, with D tentatively TRBD2 (6 bases). Trimming took 2 bases from V and 2 from J, leaving 28 bases between them. This CDR3 comprises 20 residues. Germline assignment: CDR1 MDHEN and CDR2 SYDVKM. CDR3 sequence (DNA): TGTGCCAGCAGTTTAGGGAGGAGAGACCTAGTGGCGGGGTCAACCTACGAGCAGTACTTC. This gives the protein CASSLGRRDLVAGSTYEQYF.

A word on this clone: In the same sample, other DNA sequences code for this CDR3. This sequence joins TRBV9 and TRBJ2-1; the match to TRBD2 covers 7 bases. Germline values: CDR1 SGDLS, CDR2 YYNGEE. The ends lost 2 bases at V and 4 bases at J; junction bases unmatched: 0. The CDR3 loop spans 13 amino acids. The CDR3 DNA reads TGTGCCAGCAGCGTTAGCGGGTACAATGAGCAGTTCTTC. This encodes CASSVSGYNEQFF.

CDR3 in DNA: TGCGCCAGCAGCCCAAACAGGGGGCCGGGTGAAAAACTGTTTTTT. This codes for CASSPNRGPGEKLFF. The V gene is TRBV4-1, the J gene TRBJ1-4; 9 bases are a match to TRBD1. J gave up 7 bases and V 4 bases, and 7 bases lay outside the gene matches. Germline loops: CDR1 MGHRA, CDR2 YSYEKL. The CDR3 length is 15 residues.

A remark on this clone: This sample includes further DNA sequences coding for the same CDR3. The CDR3 sequence: CAWSRQGNQPQHF. The DNA for the CDR3 is TGTGCCTGGTCCCGACAGGGGAATCAGCCCCAGCATTTT. The rearrangement uses TRBV30 and TRBJ1-5; 8 nucleotides line up with TRBD1. The V and J ends lost 5 bases and 4 bases, in that order; junction bases with no gene match: 4. The CDR3 loop spans 13 amino acids. Per the germline V gene, CDR1 is GTSNPN and CDR2 is SVGIG (reference sequence).

CDR3 sequence (DNA): TGTGCCAGCAGCGAGGCGCTGGAGCAGTACTTC. Encoded protein: CASSEALEQYF. This chain links TRBV11-2 with TRBJ2-7; D gene uncertain. CDR3 length equals 11 residues. From germline, CDR1 is SGHAT and CDR2 FQNNGV. Trimming took off 5 bases at V and 7 bases at J, with 9 bases between the two ends.

The chain couples TRBV19 to TRBJ2-4; maybe TRBD1 (5 bases). Germline V CDR1 and CDR2: LNHDA, SQIVND (reference sequence). With 0 bases removed from V and 8 bases from J, the gap between germline ends came to 11 bases. CDR3 length: 14 amino acids. The CDR3 is CASSIEAGNYIQYF. The CDR3 coding sequence is TGTGCCAGTAGTATAGAGGCAGGGAATTACATTCAGTACTTC.

V and J are TRBV10-3 and TRBJ2-3; TRBD2 matches 7 bases. The trim removed 7 bases at V and 5 bases at J, leaving 6 bases unmatched. The CDR3 is 13 residues long. Looked up from germline, CDR1 is ENHRY and CDR2 is SYGVKD. The CDR3 DNA sequence: TGTGCCATCACCCGGGGGAGGGGAGATACGCAGTATTTT. Its protein is CAITRGRGDTQYF.

CDR3 nucleotides: TGTGCCAGCAGCTCCTGGGGGAACTACGAGCAGTACTTC. Its translation is CASSSWGNYEQYF. J is TRBJ2-7 and V is TRBV5-4; D could derive from TRBD1 or TRBD2 (5 bases each). V lost 3 bases and J 3 bases, leaving 10 bases between the germline ends. This CDR3 is built from 13 residues. Germline lookup yields CDR1 SGHNT and CDR2 YYREEE (reference sequence).

The chain employs TRBV25-1 and TRBJ2-7, with TRBD1 as a possible D gene (8 bases). Trimming took 6 bases from V and 2 from J, leaving 17 bases between them. Germline V lookup: CDR1 MGHDK, CDR2 SYGVNS. The CDR3 spans 15 residues. The CDR3 spells CASRKEQGGTYEQYF. For the CDR3, the DNA is TGTGCCAGCAGGAAAGAACAGGGGGGGACCTACGAGCAGTACTTC.

The chain recombines TRBV6-1 with TRBJ2-3; D perhaps matches TRBD2 (6 bases). V was shortened by 3 bases and J by 10 bases, with 14 bases between the two germline ends. This CDR3 comprises 13 residues. In germline, CDR1 is MNHNS, CDR2 SASEGT. This CDR3 reads CASSEGGESAQYF. The CDR3 DNA follows: TGTGCCAGCAGTGAGGGGGGAGAGTCGGCGCAGTATTTT.

The V call is TRBV28, the J call TRBJ1-3; unclear D gene. V lost 3 bases, J lost 2 bases, and 17 bases lay in between. Germline V lookup: CDR1 MDHEN, CDR2 SYDVKM. CDR3 length equals 17 residues. Here the CDR3 DNA reads TGTGCCAGCAGTTTCCCAGAAGGTTGGGAGGCTGGAAACACCATATATTTT. Translating gives CASSFPEGWEAGNTIYF.

The chain joins TRBV6-5 to TRBJ1-3, with no clear D. The CDR3 length is 14 residues. V was shortened by 5 bases and J by 0 bases, with 8 bases between the two germline ends. The V gene's germline CDR1 is MNHEY and CDR2 SVGAGI. The CDR3 protein is CASSPTVSGNTIYF. The CDR3 DNA is TGTGCCAGCAGTCCCACAGTCTCTGGAAACACCATATATTTT.

Note on this clone: Since no conserved phenylalanine or tryptophan closes the CDR3, a read error is the likely cause. The gene calls are TRBV27 and TRBJ1-2; maybe TRBD1 (6 bases). Germline-derived CDR1 and CDR2 are MNHEY and SMNVEV (reference sequence). The CDR3 has 14 residues. V was clipped by 2 bases and J by 7 bases, with 14 bases between them. CDR3 sequence: CASSLAGTPAGYTL. The DNA for the CDR3 is TGTGCCAGCAGTTTAGCCGGGACACCAGCTGGCTACACCCTC.

This sequence joins TRBV5-1 and TRBJ2-2; D not resolved. The CDR3 runs to 15 residues. The germline V and J ends were trimmed by 3 bases and 1 base, with 10 bases remaining between them. The germline V gene encodes CDR1 SGHRS and CDR2 YFSETQ. Here the CDR3 reads CASSSGLRNTGELFF. CDR3 nucleotides: TGCGCCAGCAGCTCTGGTCTTAGGAACACCGGGGAGCTGTTTTTT.

The V gene is TRBV5-4, the J gene TRBJ2-2; TRBD1 aligns across 7 bases. The CDR3 spans 18 residues. The germline CDR1 and CDR2 sequences are SGHNT and YYREEE (reference sequence). The junction had 14 bases not matched to a gene; V was cut back by 0 bases and J by 6 bases. The CDR3 DNA follows: TGTGCCAGCAGCTTGGGAGGGACAGAACTCACATATCCCGGGGAGCTGTTTTTT. It translates to CASSLGGTELTYPGELFF. Full variable domain (outside the CDR3, taken from reference TRBV5-4 and TRBJ2-2): ETGVTQSPTHLIKTRGQQVTLRCSSQSGHNTVSWYQQALGQGPQFIFQYYREEENGRGNFPPRFSGLQFPNYSSELNVNALELDDSALYLCASSLGGTELTYPGELFFGEGSRLTVL.

This CDR3 is CAWRESVSGRATDTQYF. CDR3 nucleotides: TGTGCCTGGAGAGAAAGTGTAAGCGGGAGGGCGACAGATACGCAGTATTTT. This rearrangement joins TRBV30 to TRBJ2-3; TRBD2 matches 10 bases. CDR3 length: 17 residues. Germline values: CDR1 GTSNPN, CDR2 SVGIG (reference sequence). With V trimmed by 3 bases and J by 3 bases, 12 bases remained unmatched.

The chain is built from TRBV28 and TRBJ2-5, with a weak D call TRBD2 (5 bases). With the DNA end fitting TRBJ2-7 better, the J assignment may be wrong. This CDR3 spans 12 amino acids. Germline values: CDR1 MDHEN, CDR2 SYDVKM. The CDR3 DNA is TGTGCCAGCAGTACTAGTTCCTACGAGCAGTACTTC. This gives the protein CASSTSSYEQYF.

This clone was counted a single time. The chain carries TRBV5-1 and TRBJ1-1; the match to TRBD1 covers 8 bases. Unmatched junction bases numbered 16, after V lost 9 bases and J lost 3 bases. CDR3 length: 16 amino acids. Looked up from germline, CDR1 is SGHRS and CDR2 is YFSETQ. The CDR3 coding sequence is TGCGCCACCCGAGAGACAGGGGCCGTGCTTGACACTGAAGCTTTCTTT. Translating gives CATRETGAVLDTEAFF.